Listed below are T cell receptor beta chains from one sample, sequenced in a study of cytomegalovirus exposure and HLA in healthy donors. Data came from immunoSEQ multiplex PCR; TCRdb stores just in-frame clones and leaves some out. Among about 140,000 clones listed, roughly 80% were seen once. Sequences were obtained from PBMCs. The receptors stem from a male donor in good health and CMV-seronegative. Both conserved end residues are trimmed from each CDR3.

CDR3aa	v_gene	j_gene
ASSPRGPNAYEQY	TRBV9	TRBJ2-7
ASSRSGSSYEQY	TRBV28	NA
ASSLAVRYNEQF	TRBV5-1	TRBJ2-1
ASSLVAGGEQY	TRBV7-7	TRBJ2-7
ASSPRQGHYEQY	TRBV18	TRBJ2-7
ASSAPGQGLDEQY	TRBV19	TRBJ2-7
ASKSRGGEQF	TRBV13	TRBJ2-1
ASSINRSGANVLT	TRBV19	TRBJ2-6
ASSLGQALGYT	TRBV28	TRBJ1-2
AISESVWGTSGARGNEQF	TRBV10-3	TRBJ2-1
ASSAQETQY	TRBV18	TRBJ2-5
SVEAVETGVGGYT	TRBV29-1	TRBJ1-2
ASSLDRGSPYEQY	TRBV5-1	TRBJ2-7
ASIGQGDYEQY	TRBV28	TRBJ2-7
ASSGGVGYTEAF	TRBV5-1	TRBJ1-1
ASIQTGINYEQY	TRBV28	TRBJ2-7
ASSLGGQPQH	TRBV2	TRBJ1-5
ATDGSSGANVLT	TRBV10-3	TRBJ2-6
ASSIGGLGFSTDTQY	TRBV19	TRBJ2-3
AISEGASSYNEQF	TRBV10-3	TRBJ2-1
ASSYQKGQGITPQF	TRBV5-1	TRBJ2-1
SVGRLQGYEQY	TRBV29-1	TRBJ2-7
AWSVGGLRNSPLH	TRBV30	TRBJ1-6
ARAGRKGNQPQH	TRBV28	TRBJ1-5
ASSQMGLRNEQF	TRBV4-1	TRBJ2-1
ASSSSPDGRAEAF	TRBV18	TRBJ1-1
ASSVDREKETQY	TRBV4-1	TRBJ2-5
ASSLRGTGNTIY	TRBV5-8	TRBJ1-3
ASSIVGGQGSGPQH	TRBV19	TRBJ1-5
ASSPGTYDLINQPQH	TRBV27	TRBJ1-5
ASSPPRESWLNTEAF	TRBV5-1	TRBJ1-1
ASSRDGQGAREQY	TRBV5-4	TRBJ2-7
ASSLLASYNEQF	TRBV5-1	TRBJ2-1
ACPGQGGGGYT	TRBV7-9	TRBJ1-2
ASGWGPLEETQY	TRBV6-1	TRBJ2-5
AIRPQGTDTQY	TRBV10-3	TRBJ2-3
ASSRPTGVGGRLF	TRBV2	TRBJ1-4
ASSFGAGSYEQY	TRBV5-4	TRBJ2-7
ASSLATGSNQPQH	TRBV7-2	TRBJ1-5
ASSKISSNSPLH	TRBV30	TRBJ1-6
ASSPVHGRATDTQY	TRBV9	TRBJ2-3